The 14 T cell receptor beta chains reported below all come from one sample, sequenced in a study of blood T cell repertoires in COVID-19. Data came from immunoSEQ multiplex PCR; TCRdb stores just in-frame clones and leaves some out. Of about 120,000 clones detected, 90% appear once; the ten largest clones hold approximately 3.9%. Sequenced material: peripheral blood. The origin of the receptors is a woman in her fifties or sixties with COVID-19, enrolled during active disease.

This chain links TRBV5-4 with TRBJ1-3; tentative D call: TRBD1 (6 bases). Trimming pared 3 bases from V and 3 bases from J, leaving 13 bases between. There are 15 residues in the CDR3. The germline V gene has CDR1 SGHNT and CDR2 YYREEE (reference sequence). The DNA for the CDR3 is TGTGCCAGCAGCTCCAAGGACAGCTTTGGAAACACCATATATTTT. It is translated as CASSSKDSFGNTIYF.

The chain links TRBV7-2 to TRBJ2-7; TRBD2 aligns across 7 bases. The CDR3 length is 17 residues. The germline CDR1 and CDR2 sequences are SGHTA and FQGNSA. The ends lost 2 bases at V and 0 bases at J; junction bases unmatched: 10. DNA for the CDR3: TGTGCCAGCAGCTTACAGCTAAGGCGGGGGAGCTCCTACGAGCAGTACTTC. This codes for CASSLQLRRGSSYEQYF.

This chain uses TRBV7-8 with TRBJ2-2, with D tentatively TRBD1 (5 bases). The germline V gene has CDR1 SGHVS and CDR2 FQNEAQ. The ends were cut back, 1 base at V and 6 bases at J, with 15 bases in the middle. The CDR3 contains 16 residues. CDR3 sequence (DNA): TGTGCCAGCAGCTTAGGGCGCGGCAGGGCCTCCGGGGAGCTGTTTTTT. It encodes CASSLGRGRASGELFF.

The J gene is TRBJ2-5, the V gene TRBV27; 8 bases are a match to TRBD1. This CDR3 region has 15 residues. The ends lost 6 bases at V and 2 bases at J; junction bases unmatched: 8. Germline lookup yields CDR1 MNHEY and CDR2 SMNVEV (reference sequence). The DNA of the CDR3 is TGTGCCAGCAGCTCACAGGGGGTCCCACAAGAGACCCAGTACTTC. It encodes CASSSQGVPQETQYF.

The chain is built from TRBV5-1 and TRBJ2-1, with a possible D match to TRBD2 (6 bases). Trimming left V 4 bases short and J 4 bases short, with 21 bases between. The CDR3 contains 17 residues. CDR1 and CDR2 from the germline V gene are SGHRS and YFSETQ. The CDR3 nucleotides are TGCGCCAGCAGCACACTCCCCGGGACTCCCGCGTACAATGAGCAGTTCTTC. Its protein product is CASSTLPGTPAYNEQFF.

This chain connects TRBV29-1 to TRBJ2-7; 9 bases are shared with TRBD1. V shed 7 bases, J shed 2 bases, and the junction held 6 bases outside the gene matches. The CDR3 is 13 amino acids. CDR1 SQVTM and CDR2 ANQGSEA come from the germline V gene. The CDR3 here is CSARDRVAYEQYF. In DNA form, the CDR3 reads TGCAGCGCCCGGGACAGGGTGGCCTACGAGCAGTACTTC.

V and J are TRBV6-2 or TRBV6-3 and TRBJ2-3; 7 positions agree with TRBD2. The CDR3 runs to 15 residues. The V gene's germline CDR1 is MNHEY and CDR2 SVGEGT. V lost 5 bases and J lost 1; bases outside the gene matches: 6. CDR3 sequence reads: CASSRNRGGTDTQYF. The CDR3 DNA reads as TGTGCCAGCAGTAGAAATCGGGGGGGCACAGATACGCAGTATTTT.

CDR3 amino acids: CASSLDGTGFGEQYF. The DNA of the CDR3 is TGCGCCAGCAGCTTGGATGGGACAGGGTTCGGCGAGCAGTACTTC. V and J are TRBV5-1 and TRBJ2-7; 9 bases are a match to TRBD1. This CDR3 has 15 amino acids. V shed 0 bases and J 6 bases; nucleotides not matched to a gene: 7. Germline values: CDR1 SGHRS, CDR2 YFSETQ.

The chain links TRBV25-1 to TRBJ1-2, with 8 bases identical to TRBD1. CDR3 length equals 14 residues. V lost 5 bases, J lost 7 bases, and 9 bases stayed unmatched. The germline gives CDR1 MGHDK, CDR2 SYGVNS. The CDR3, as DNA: TGTGCCAGCAGTTCGGTCGGGACAGGAACTGGCTACACCTTC. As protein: CASSSVGTGTGYTF.

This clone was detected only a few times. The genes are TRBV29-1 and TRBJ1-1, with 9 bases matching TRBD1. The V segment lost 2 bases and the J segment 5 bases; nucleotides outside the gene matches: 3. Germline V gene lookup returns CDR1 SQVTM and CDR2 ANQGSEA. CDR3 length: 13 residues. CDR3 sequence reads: CSVERDRATEAFF. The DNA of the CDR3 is TGCAGCGTTGAAAGGGACAGGGCTACTGAAGCTTTCTTT. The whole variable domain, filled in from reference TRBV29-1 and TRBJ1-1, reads SAVISQKPSRDICQRGTSLTIQCQVDSQVTMMFWYRQQPGQSLTLIATANQGSEATYESGFVIDKFPISRPNLTFSTLTVSNMSPEDSSIYLCSVERDRATEAFFGQGTRLTVV.

The CDR3 bases are TGTGCCAGCAGCTTCCCTTTGGAGTTATTGGACACTGAAGCTTTCTTT. Residues: CASSFPLELLDTEAFF. This chain connects TRBV7-9 to TRBJ1-1; D not certain. The germline V and J ends were trimmed by 3 bases and 3 bases, with 17 bases remaining between them. The CDR3 is 16 amino acids. Germline CDR1 and CDR2: SEHNR and FQNEAQ (reference sequence).

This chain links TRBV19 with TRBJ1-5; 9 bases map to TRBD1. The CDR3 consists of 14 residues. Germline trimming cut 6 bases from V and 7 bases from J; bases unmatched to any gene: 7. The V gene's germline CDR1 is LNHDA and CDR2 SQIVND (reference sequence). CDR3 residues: CASRKGTGTQPQHF. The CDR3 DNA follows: TGTGCCAGTAGGAAGGGGACAGGGACCCAGCCCCAGCATTTT.

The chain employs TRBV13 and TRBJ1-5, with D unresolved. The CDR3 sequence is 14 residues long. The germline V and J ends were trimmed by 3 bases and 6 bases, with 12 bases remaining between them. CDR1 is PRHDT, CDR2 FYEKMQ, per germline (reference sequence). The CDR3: CASSLGGFGQPQHF. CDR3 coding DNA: TGTGCCAGCAGCTTGGGAGGGTTTGGTCAGCCCCAGCATTTT.

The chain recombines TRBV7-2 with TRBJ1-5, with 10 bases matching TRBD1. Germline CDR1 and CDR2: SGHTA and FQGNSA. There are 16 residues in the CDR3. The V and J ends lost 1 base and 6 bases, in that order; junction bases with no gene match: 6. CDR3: CASSLEAGTGVQPQHF. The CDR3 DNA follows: TGTGCCAGCAGCTTAGAAGCCGGGACAGGGGTTCAGCCCCAGCATTTT.